One sample yielded the 27 T cell receptor beta chains listed below, sequenced in a study of cytomegalovirus exposure and HLA in healthy donors. PCR amplification relied on 60 Vbeta primers (plus 13 Jbeta primers). Profiling relied on immunoSEQ multiplex PCR, and the TCRdb table lists in-frame clones only, not all of them. This table has 30,000 to 40,000 clones, roughly 64% appearing once. Sequences were obtained from PBMCs. These receptor sequences come from a man aged 35 to 55 in good health and CMV-seropositive.

The chain uses TRBV19 and TRBJ2-3; D perhaps matches TRBD2 (5 bases). V was trimmed by 1 base and J by 0 bases, leaving 11 bases between them. The CDR3 has 16 residues. From germline, CDR1 is LNHDA and CDR2 SQIVND (reference sequence). The CDR3 loop reads CASSIGWRGSTDTQYF. The CDR3 DNA is TGTGCCAGTAGTATAGGGTGGAGAGGGAGCACAGATACGCAGTATTTT.

For the CDR3, the DNA is TGTGCCAGCAGTGTAAGAACCGGGAGAACCGGGGAGCTGTTTTTT. Translation: CASSVRTGRTGELFF. The chain joins TRBV2 to TRBJ2-2, with a possible D match to TRBD2 (6 bases). CDR1 and CDR2 (germline): SNHLY, FYNNEI. V was pared by 4 bases and J by 5 bases, with 14 bases between. This CDR3 is 15 amino acids long. The full variable domain, with the rest looked up from reference TRBV2 and TRBJ2-2, is EPEVTQTPSHQVTQMGQEVILRCVPISNHLYFYWYRQILGQKVEFLVSFYNNEISEKSEIFDDQFSVERPDGSNFTLKIRSTKLEDSAMYFCASSVRTGRTGELFFGEGSRLTVL.

V and J are TRBV9 and TRBJ1-6; TRBD1 might be the D (5 bases). Deletions cut 4 bases from V and 5 bases from J, with 10 bases between. Germline V lookup: CDR1 SGDLS, CDR2 YYNGEE. The CDR3 spans 14 residues. The CDR3 protein is CASSTQVHNSPLHF. The CDR3 DNA reads TGTGCCAGCAGCACACAGGTGCATAATTCACCCCTCCACTTT.

CDR3 sequence: CASSPGLAGDLTYEQYF. The CDR3 DNA reads as TGTGCCAGCAGCCCCGGACTAGCGGGGGACCTTACCTACGAGCAGTACTTC. This chain links TRBV7-8 with TRBJ2-7; 13 bases line up with TRBD2. The CDR3 sequence is 17 residues long. CDR1 and CDR2 from the germline V gene are SGHVS and FQNEAQ. V was pared by 5 bases and J by 2 bases, with 9 bases of the junction left unmatched.

J is TRBJ1-4 and V is TRBV5-5; a weak D match, TRBD1 (6 bases). Trimming shortened V by 0 bases and J by 1 base, and 7 bases separated the two germline ends. Germline assignment: CDR1 SGHKS and CDR2 YYEKEE (reference sequence). This CDR3 comprises 15 residues. CDR3: CASSLVRGTNEKLFF. In DNA, the CDR3 is TGTGCCAGCAGCTTGGTCAGGGGAACTAATGAAAAACTGTTTTTT.

J is TRBJ2-7 and V is TRBV11-2; 12 bases match TRBD1. V trimming: 3 bases; J trimming: 1 base; junction bases outside the gene matches: 4. Germline CDR1 reads SGHAT; CDR2 reads FQNNGV. The CDR3 runs 16 residues. The CDR3 DNA reads TGTGCCAGCAGCTTTCCGGGACAGGGGGCTTCCTACGAGCAGTACTTC. Protein product: CASSFPGQGASYEQYF.

The V gene is TRBV28, the J gene TRBJ1-5; D ambiguous. The germline V gene has CDR1 MDHEN and CDR2 SYDVKM. CDR3 length equals 16 residues. Trimming stripped 3 bases from V and 0 bases from J, with 12 bases between. The CDR3 nucleotides read TGTGCCAGCAGTTTCATCGCGGGGTATAGCAATCAGCCCCAGCATTTT. Its protein product is CASSFIAGYSNQPQHF.

The genes are TRBV2 and TRBJ2-7, with 9 positions matching TRBD2. Germline CDR1 reads SNHLY; CDR2 reads FYNNEI. The J segment lost 7 bases and the V segment lost 1 base, leaving 8 bases of the junction unmatched. CDR3 length: 15 amino acids. The CDR3 is CASSEGLADRSEQYF. CDR3 DNA: TGTGCCAGCAGTGAAGGACTAGCGGATAGATCAGAGCAGTACTTC.

This rearrangement joins TRBV6-1 to TRBJ1-1, with a possible D match to TRBD1 (5 bases). With 5 bases removed from V and 4 bases from J, the gap between germline ends came to 14 bases. Germline V gene lookup returns CDR1 MNHNS and CDR2 SASEGT. The CDR3 contains 14 residues. The CDR3 nucleotides are TGTGCCAGCAGTCCTCAAGGGGTTGGCACTGAAGCTTTCTTT. As protein: CASSPQGVGTEAFF.

The chain combines TRBV7-8 with TRBJ1-6; 7 bases line up with TRBD1. Per the germline V gene, CDR1 is SGHVS and CDR2 is FQNEAQ. The CDR3 consists of 14 residues. With V trimmed by 6 bases and J by 4 bases, 3 bases remained unmatched. The CDR3 loop is CASSPTGYNSPLHF. The CDR3 DNA is TGTGCCAGCAGTCCGACAGGGTATAATTCACCCCTCCACTTT.

The CDR3: CASSESRGPGEQYF. The CDR3 DNA reads as TGTGCCAGCAGTGAGTCCAGGGGTCCCGGCGAGCAGTACTTC. This chain joins TRBV6-1 and TRBJ2-7; a possible D gene is TRBD1 (6 bases). Trimming cost V 3 bases and J 6 bases, with 15 bases left between them. Germline-derived CDR1 and CDR2 are MNHNS and SASEGT. CDR3 length: 14 residues.

CDR3 residues: CASSIVHSYNEQFF. DNA of the CDR3: TGTGCCAGTAGTATAGTACACTCCTACAATGAGCAGTTCTTC. V and J are TRBV19 and TRBJ2-1; D call uncertain. CDR1 and CDR2 from the germline V gene are LNHDA and SQIVND (reference sequence). V was trimmed by 1 base and J by 0 bases, leaving 4 bases between them. The CDR3 is 14 residues long.

This chain links TRBV14 with TRBJ1-4; maybe TRBD1 (5 bases). Trimming shortened V by 0 bases and J by 0 bases, and 14 bases separated the two germline ends. CDR1 is SGHDN and CDR2 is FVKESK in the germline V gene. The CDR3 has 18 amino acids. The CDR3 here is CASSQDWGPGSTNEKLFF. Written as DNA, the CDR3 is TGTGCCAGCAGCCAAGATTGGGGCCCAGGATCAACTAATGAAAAACTGTTTTTT.

The genes are TRBV30 and TRBJ1-4, with D possibly TRBD1 on 5 matching bases. V shed 2 bases and J shed 8 bases, with 18 bases lying between them. Germline V gene data show CDR1 as GTSNPN and CDR2 as SVGIG (reference sequence). The CDR3 is made up of 15 amino acids. As DNA, the CDR3 is TGTGCCTGGAGTCCATCCTCAACCCAGGGAGAAAAACTGTTTTTT. Amino acid sequence: CAWSPSSTQGEKLFF.

The CDR3 DNA follows: TGTGCCAGCAGCGGGGGACTCAACTCCTACGAGCAGTACTTC. Its protein is CASSGGLNSYEQYF. This chain uses TRBV9 with TRBJ2-7; maybe TRBD2 (6 bases). With 3 bases removed from V and 0 bases from J, the gap between germline ends came to 10 bases. Germline lookup yields CDR1 SGDLS and CDR2 YYNGEE. The CDR3 runs to 14 residues.

Only a few counts were recorded for this clone. This chain joins TRBV5-1 and TRBJ2-3; tentatively, D is TRBD1 (5 bases). Trimming left V 4 bases short and J 1 base short, with 13 bases between. Germline V gives CDR1 SGHRS, CDR2 YFSETQ. The CDR3 is 15 residues long. For the CDR3, the DNA is TGCGCCAGCAGCGTCGTCTTACAGGGCACAGATACGCAGTATTTT. Amino acid sequence: CASSVVLQGTDTQYF.

The chain is built from TRBV6-6 and TRBJ2-1, with TRBD2 as a possible D gene (6 bases). The CDR3 spans 16 residues. V was shortened by 6 bases and J by 0 bases, with 15 bases between the two germline ends. CDR1 and CDR2 (germline): MNHNY, SVGAGI (reference sequence). The CDR3 DNA follows: TGTGCCAGCAGACCGATAGCGGAGAGCTCCTACAATGAGCAGTTCTTC. This codes for CASRPIAESSYNEQFF.

This clone is medium-sized within its sample. This CDR3 is CAVDGQFFYEQYF. CDR3 nucleotides: TGTGCCGTCGACGGACAGTTTTTCTACGAGCAGTACTTC. The gene calls are TRBV6-1 and TRBJ2-7; possibly TRBD1 for D (6 bases). Looked up from germline, CDR1 is MNHNS and CDR2 is SASEGT. V was trimmed by 11 bases and J by 3 bases, leaving 17 bases between them. The CDR3 runs to 13 residues.

The V call is TRBV6-1, the J call TRBJ2-1; 9 bases line up with TRBD2. The germline V gene has CDR1 MNHNS and CDR2 SASEGT. V gave up 5 bases and J gave up 6 bases; unmatched junction bases: 8. The CDR3 has 15 residues. CDR3 region: CASSPWRGGLNEQFF. The CDR3 nucleotides are TGTGCCAGCAGTCCTTGGCGGGGGGGTCTCAATGAGCAGTTCTTC.

The chain uses TRBV6-1 and TRBJ1-4, with D maybe TRBD1 (6 bases). V gave up 3 bases and J gave up 4 bases, with 6 bases separating them. CDR1 is MNHNS and CDR2 is SASEGT in the germline V gene. This CDR3 is built from 13 residues. The CDR3 sequence is CASSEDSNEKLFF. The DNA of the CDR3 is TGTGCCAGCAGTGAGGACAGTAATGAAAAACTGTTTTTT.

The chain has TRBV18 and TRBJ1-3; D not resolved. V was pared by 6 bases and J by 0 bases, with 12 bases between. The CDR3 is 15 amino acids. CDR1 is KGHSH, CDR2 LQKENI, per germline. The CDR3 region is CASSYFRDSGNTIYF. DNA for the CDR3: TGTGCCAGCTCGTATTTCCGGGACTCTGGAAACACCATATATTTT.

The V call is TRBV9, the J call TRBJ2-3; 12 bases align to TRBD2. V shed 1 base, J shed 4 bases, and the junction held 7 bases outside the gene matches. CDR3 size: 17 residues. Per the germline V gene, CDR1 is SGDLS and CDR2 is YYNGEE. DNA of the CDR3: TGTGCCAGCAGCGTATCTAGCGGGGGGGCCCCGGCAGATACGCAGTATTTT. Translated, it gives CASSVSSGGAPADTQYF. Based on the CDR3 plus reference TRBV9 and TRBJ2-3, the full variable domain is DSGVTQTPKHLITATGQRVTLRCSPRSGDLSVYWYQQSLDQGLQFLIQYYNGEERAKGNILERFSAQQFPDLHSELNLSSLELGDSALYFCASSVSSGGAPADTQYFGPGTRLTVL.

This chain connects TRBV4-1 to TRBJ2-7, with 10 positions matching TRBD2. Germline CDR1 is MGHRA and CDR2 is YSYEKL. V lost 3 bases and J lost 3; bases outside the gene matches: 8. This CDR3 spans 16 amino acids. The CDR3 sequence is CASSQVPGTSVYEQYF. CDR3 nucleotides: TGCGCCAGCAGCCAGGTACCCGGGACTAGCGTCTACGAGCAGTACTTC.

The genes are TRBV19 and TRBJ2-5; 9 bases align to TRBD2. The CDR3 covers 16 residues. The V segment lost 3 bases and the J segment 5 bases; nucleotides outside the gene matches: 10. The V gene's germline CDR1 is LNHDA and CDR2 SQIVND (reference sequence). The CDR3 reads CASSIETSGGGETQYF. CDR3 sequence (DNA): TGTGCCAGTAGTATCGAGACTAGCGGCGGGGGGGAGACCCAGTACTTC. The variable domain in full, completed from reference TRBV19 and TRBJ2-5, reads DGGITQSPKYLFRKEGQNVTLSCEQNLNHDAMYWYRQDPGQGLRLIYYSQIVNDFQKGDIAEGYSVSREKKESFPLTVTSAQKNPTAFYLCASSIETSGGGETQYFGPGTRLLVL.

This sequence joins TRBV6-4 and TRBJ1-2; possibly TRBD1 for D (6 bases). Germline V lookup: CDR1 MRHNA, CDR2 SNTAGT. The CDR3 runs to 15 residues. V was pared by 10 bases and J by 3 bases, with 21 bases between. CDR3 sequence: CATFMAHKGDYGYTF. DNA of the CDR3: TGTGCCACCTTCATGGCGCACAAGGGGGACTATGGCTACACCTTC.

The V gene is TRBV11-2, the J gene TRBJ1-6, with no clear D. This CDR3 has 12 amino acids. Germline-derived CDR1 and CDR2 are SGHAT and FQNNGV. V lost 1 base and J 10 bases, leaving 5 bases between the germline ends. Here the CDR3 DNA reads TGTGCCAGCAGCTTAGGAGGCTCACCCCTCCACTTT. Translating gives CASSLGGSPLHF.

J is TRBJ1-5 and V is TRBV28; D is perhaps TRBD1 (5 bases). The V gene's germline CDR1 is MDHEN and CDR2 SYDVKM. Trimming stripped 2 bases from V and 4 bases from J, with 15 bases between. This CDR3 contains 16 residues. DNA of the CDR3: TGTGCCAGCAGTTTAATAAGTCGACAGACGAATCAGCCCCAGCATTTT. Translating it yields CASSLISRQTNQPQHF.